The subject of this entry is one TCR beta chain. No antigen is known for it. A read error may account for a junction end that differs from germline. The sample is drawn from a study of blood T cells in healthy people across ages. Germline V lookup: CDR1 SNHLY, CDR2 FYNNEI. The CDR3 spans 11 residues. Then a second PCR, running roughly 7 to 12 cycles, was carried out with a sample-barcoded 5' primer and a J-beta primer mix. Every cDNA molecule bore a tag from a template-switch adaptor containing 12 random nucleotides. TCRdb used MiXCR to reprocess the 5' RACE reads, holding one entry per CDR3 protein. The sample yields fewer than 750,000 distinct CDR3 sequences, roughly 48% seen once. Findings of the study overall: Unsorted PBMCs ruled out conclusive naive versus antigen-experienced comparison. Researchers judged that diversity estimates from one million T cells fell short of true values. Any changes in expanded clonotypes were possibly confounded, as donor CMV status remained unknown.

This chain uses TRBV2 with TRBJ1-2, with D unclear. The sequence derives from a man aged 80 or over in good health. Sequenced: blood. The CDR3 DNA sequence: TGTGCCAGCGGTGATCACTATGGCTACACCTTC. Translating it yields CASGDHYGYTF.